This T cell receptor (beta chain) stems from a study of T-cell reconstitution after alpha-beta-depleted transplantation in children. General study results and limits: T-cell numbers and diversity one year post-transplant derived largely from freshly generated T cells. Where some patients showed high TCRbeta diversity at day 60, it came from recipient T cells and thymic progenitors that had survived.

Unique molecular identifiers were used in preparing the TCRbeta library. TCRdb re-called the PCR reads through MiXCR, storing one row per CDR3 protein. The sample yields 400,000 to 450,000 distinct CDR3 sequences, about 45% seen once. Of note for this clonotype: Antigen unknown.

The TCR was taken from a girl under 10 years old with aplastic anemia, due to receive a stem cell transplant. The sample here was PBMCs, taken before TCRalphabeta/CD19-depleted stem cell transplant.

DNA of the CDR3: TGTGCCAGCAGTGAGTTGACTGGAGCTGGGGCCAACGTCCTGACTTTC. Amino acid sequence: CASSELTGAGANVLTF. This chain links TRBV25-1 with TRBJ2-6; D unclear. CDR3 length: 16 amino acids. In germline, CDR1 is MGHDK, CDR2 SYGVNS. The V and J ends lost 3 bases and 2 bases respectively, with 11 bases between them.